This T cell receptor (beta chain) was sequenced during a study of regulatory T cells in long-lasting Graves disease. Study-wide context: Antithyroid drug intake by newly diagnosed Graves' patients had lasted under 3 months. Whole-study results and caveats: Not thyroid tissue but only peripheral blood was studied.

Indicated time point: newly diagnosed GD, antithyroid drugs for less than 3 months. Scientists built the TCR library using RNA that was extracted from PBMCs. Building the TCR beta libraries relied on iRepertoire HTBI primers, and CDR3 regions underwent Arm-PCR. Original methodology: Among the samples, roughly 65 TRBV and some 15 TRBJ segments were identified. MiXCR, run by TCRdb on the multiplex PCR reads, gives a single entry per CDR3 protein. What appears here as the V and J calls and clone size reflects TCRdb's work, not the paper's. Among 350,000 to 550,000 distinct CDR3 sequences listed, roughly 15% were seen once. The germline V gene encodes CDR1 SGHAT and CDR2 FQNNGV. The junction had 5 bases not matched to a gene; V was cut back by 0 bases and J by 3 bases. There are 15 residues in the CDR3. This clonotype was counted ten times or more. Its antigen is undetermined. These data also featured in a second study, about T cells in Graves' hyperthyroidism and ophthalmopathy. That report notes: Patients with uncontrolled infections, other autoimmune diseases, pregnancy or lactation were excluded.

The TCR sequence derives from a woman aged 18-29 years with Graves disease. V is TRBV11-2 and J is TRBJ2-7, with 7 bases identical to TRBD2. The sample consisted of peripheral blood mononuclear cells (PBMCs), taken at new diagnosis, from a patient treated with antithyroid drugs. In nucleotides, the CDR3 is TGTGCCAGCAGCTTAGATCGCCGGGAGGACTACGAGCAGTACTTC. Translated, it gives CASSLDRREDYEQYF.